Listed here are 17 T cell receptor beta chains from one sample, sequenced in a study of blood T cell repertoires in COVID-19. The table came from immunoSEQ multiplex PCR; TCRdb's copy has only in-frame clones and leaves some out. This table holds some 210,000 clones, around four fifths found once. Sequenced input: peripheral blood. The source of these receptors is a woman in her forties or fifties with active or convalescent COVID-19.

CDR3 coding DNA: TGTGCCAGCTCACGACTCTTGAACACTGAAGCTTTCTTT. Encoded protein: CASSRLLNTEAFF. The chain couples TRBV18 to TRBJ1-1, with no clear D. Trimming pared 4 bases from V and 0 bases from J, leaving 6 bases between. Germline V gene lookup returns CDR1 KGHSH and CDR2 LQKENI. The CDR3 is 13 residues long.

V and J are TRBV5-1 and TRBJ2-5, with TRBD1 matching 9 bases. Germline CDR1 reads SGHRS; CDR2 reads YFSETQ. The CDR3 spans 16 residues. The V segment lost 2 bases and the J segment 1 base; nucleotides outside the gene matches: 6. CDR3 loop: CASSFQGTGSQETQYF. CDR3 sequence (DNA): TGCGCCAGCAGCTTTCAGGGGACAGGGTCCCAAGAGACCCAGTACTTC.

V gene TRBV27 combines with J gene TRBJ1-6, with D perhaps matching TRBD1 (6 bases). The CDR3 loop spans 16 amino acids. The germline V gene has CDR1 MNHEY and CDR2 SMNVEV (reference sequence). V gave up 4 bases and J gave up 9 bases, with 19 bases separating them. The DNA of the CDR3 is TGTGCCAGCAGTTGGCGGGGGCAGGGAGGTGGTTCACCCCTCCACTTT. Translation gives CASSWRGQGGGSPLHF.

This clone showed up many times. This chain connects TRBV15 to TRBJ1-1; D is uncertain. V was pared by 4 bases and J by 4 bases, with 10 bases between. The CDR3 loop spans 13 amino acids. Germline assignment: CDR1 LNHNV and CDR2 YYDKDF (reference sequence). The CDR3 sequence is CATSTGIGTEAFF. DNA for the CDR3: TGTGCCACCAGCACAGGTATAGGCACTGAAGCTTTCTTT. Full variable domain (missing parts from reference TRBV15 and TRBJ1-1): DAMVIQNPRYQVTQFGKPVTLSCSQTLNHNVMYWYQQKSSQAPKLLFHYYDKDFNNEADTPDNFQSRRPNTSFCFLDIRSPGLGDTAMYLCATSTGIGTEAFFGQGTRLTVV.

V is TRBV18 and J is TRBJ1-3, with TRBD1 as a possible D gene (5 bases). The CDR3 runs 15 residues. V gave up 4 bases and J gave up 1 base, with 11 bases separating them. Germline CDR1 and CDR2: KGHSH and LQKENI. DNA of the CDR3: TGTGCCAGCTCACAAGGGGATCTTTCTGGAAACACCATATATTTT. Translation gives CASSQGDLSGNTIYF.

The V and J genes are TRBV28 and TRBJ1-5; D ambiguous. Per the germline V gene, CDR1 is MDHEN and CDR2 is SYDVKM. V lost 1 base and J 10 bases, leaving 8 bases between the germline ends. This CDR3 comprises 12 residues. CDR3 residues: CASSLSVLPQHF. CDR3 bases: TGTGCCAGCAGTTTATCTGTCCTCCCCCAGCATTTT.

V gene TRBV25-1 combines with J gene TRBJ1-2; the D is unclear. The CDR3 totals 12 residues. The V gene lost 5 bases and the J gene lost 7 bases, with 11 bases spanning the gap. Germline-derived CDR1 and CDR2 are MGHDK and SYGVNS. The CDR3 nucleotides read TGTGCCAGCAGTAGGACGGACTCTGGCTACACCTTC. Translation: CASSRTDSGYTF.

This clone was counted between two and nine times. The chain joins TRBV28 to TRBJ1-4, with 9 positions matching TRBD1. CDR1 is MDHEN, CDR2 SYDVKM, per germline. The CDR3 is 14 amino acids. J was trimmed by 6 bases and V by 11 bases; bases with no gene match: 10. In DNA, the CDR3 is TGTGCCGGCAAAACAGGGGGCGCGGATGAAAAACTGTTTTTT. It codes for CAGKTGGADEKLFF.

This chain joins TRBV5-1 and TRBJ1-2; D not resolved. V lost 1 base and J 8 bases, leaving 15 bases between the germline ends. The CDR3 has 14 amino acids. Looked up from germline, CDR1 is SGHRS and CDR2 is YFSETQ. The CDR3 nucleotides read TGCGCCAGCAGCTTGATGGACTCCTCCAGGGGCTACACCTTC. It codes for CASSLMDSSRGYTF.

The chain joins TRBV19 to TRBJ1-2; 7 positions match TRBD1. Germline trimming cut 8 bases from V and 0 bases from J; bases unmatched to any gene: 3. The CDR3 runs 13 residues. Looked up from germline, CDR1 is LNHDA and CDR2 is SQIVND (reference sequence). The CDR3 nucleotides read TGTGCCAGTGGGGGACAGCCTAACTATGGCTACACCTTC. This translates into CASGGQPNYGYTF.

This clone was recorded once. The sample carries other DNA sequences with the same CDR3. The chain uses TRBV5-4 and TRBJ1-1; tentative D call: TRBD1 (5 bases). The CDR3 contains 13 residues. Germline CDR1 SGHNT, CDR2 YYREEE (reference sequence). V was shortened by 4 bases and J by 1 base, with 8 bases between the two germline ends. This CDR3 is CASSRDRNTEAFF. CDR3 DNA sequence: TGTGCCAGCAGCCGAGACAGGAACACTGAAGCTTTCTTT.

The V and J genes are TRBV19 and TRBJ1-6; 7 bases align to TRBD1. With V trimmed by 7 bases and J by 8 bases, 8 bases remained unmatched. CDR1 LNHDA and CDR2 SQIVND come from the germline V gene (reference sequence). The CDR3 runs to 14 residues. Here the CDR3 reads CASKVGQDYSPLHF. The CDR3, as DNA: TGTGCCAGTAAGGTAGGACAGGATTATTCACCCCTCCACTTT. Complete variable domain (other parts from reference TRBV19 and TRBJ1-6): DGGITQSPKYLFRKEGQNVTLSCEQNLNHDAMYWYRQDPGQGLRLIYYSQIVNDFQKGDIAEGYSVSREKKESFPLTVTSAQKNPTAFYLCASKVGQDYSPLHFGNGTRLTVT.

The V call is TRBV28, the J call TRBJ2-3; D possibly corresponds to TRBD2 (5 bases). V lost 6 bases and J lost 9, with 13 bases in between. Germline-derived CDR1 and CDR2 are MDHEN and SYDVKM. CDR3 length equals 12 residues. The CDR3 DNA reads TGTGCCAGCAGGTTACTAGGAATGACGCAGTATTTT. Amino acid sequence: CASRLLGMTQYF.

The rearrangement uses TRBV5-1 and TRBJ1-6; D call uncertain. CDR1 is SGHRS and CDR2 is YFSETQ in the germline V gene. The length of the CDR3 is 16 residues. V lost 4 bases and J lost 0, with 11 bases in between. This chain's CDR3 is CASSPDGSSYNSPLHF. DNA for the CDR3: TGCGCCAGCAGCCCGGACGGGAGCTCCTATAATTCACCCCTCCACTTT.

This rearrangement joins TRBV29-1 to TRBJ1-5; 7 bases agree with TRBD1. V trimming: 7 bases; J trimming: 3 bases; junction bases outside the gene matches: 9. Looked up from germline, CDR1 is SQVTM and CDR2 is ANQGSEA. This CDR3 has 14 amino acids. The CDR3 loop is CSAWTDRDNQPQHF. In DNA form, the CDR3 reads TGCAGCGCCTGGACCGACAGGGACAATCAGCCCCAGCATTTT.

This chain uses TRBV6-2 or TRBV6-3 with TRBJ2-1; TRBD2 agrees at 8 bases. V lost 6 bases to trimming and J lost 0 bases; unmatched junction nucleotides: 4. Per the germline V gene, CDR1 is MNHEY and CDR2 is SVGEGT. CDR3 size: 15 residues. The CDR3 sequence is CASSHSGSSYNEQFF. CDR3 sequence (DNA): TGTGCCAGCAGCCACAGCGGGAGCTCCTACAATGAGCAGTTCTTC.

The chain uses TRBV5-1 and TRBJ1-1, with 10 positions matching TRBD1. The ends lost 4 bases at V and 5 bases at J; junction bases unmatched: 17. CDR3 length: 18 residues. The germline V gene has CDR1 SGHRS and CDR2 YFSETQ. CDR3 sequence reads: CASSRGAGSGQGRTEAFF. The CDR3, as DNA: TGCGCCAGCAGCCGGGGGGCGGGCTCGGGACAGGGGAGAACTGAAGCTTTCTTT.